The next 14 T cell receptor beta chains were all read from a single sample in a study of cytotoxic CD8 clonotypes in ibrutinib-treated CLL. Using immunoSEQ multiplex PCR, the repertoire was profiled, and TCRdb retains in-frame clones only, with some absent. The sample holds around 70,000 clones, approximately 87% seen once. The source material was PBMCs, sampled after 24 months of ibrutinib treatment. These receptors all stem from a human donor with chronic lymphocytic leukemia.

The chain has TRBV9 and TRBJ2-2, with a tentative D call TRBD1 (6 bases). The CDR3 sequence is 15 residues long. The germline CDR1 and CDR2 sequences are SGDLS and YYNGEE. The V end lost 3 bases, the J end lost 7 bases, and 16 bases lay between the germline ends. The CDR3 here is CASSEGVHVGGELFF. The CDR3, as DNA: TGTGCCAGCAGCGAGGGGGTTCATGTTGGCGGGGAGCTGTTTTTT.

The CDR3 DNA follows: TGTGCCAGCAGCTTAAGCTGGGTAGGAGGAACGCAGTATTTT. Encoded protein: CASSLSWVGGTQYF. The gene calls are TRBV7-3 and TRBJ2-3, with a weak D call TRBD2 (5 bases). CDR1 SGHTA and CDR2 FQGTGA come from the germline V gene. Trimming shortened V by 1 base and J by 9 bases, and 14 bases separated the two germline ends. The CDR3 is 14 residues long.

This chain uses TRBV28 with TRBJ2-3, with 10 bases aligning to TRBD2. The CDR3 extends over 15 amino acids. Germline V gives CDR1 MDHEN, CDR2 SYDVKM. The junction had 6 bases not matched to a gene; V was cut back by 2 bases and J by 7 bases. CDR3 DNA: TGTGCCAGCAGTTTACTAGCGGGAGTGGGAAATACGCAGTATTTT. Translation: CASSLLAGVGNTQYF. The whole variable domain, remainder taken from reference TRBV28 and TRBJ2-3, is DVKVTQSSRYLVKRTGEKVFLECVQDMDHENMFWYRQDPGLGLRLIYFSYDVKMKEKGDIPEGYSVSREKKERFSLILESASTNQTSMYLCASSLLAGVGNTQYFGPGTRLTVL.

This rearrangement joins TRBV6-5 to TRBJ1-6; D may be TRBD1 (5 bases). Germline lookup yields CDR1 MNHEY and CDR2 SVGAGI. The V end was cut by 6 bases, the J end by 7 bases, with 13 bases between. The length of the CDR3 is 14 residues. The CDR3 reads CASRTPGRNSPLHF. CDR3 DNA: TGTGCCAGCAGAACCCCGGGACGCAATTCACCCCTCCACTTT.

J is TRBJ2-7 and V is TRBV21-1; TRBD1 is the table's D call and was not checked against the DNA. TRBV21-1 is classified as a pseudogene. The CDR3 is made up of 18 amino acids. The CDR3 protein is CASSKPCRQGLFRYEQYF. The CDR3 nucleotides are TGTGCCAGCAGCAAACCCTGTCGACAGGGCCTGTTCCGCTACGAGCAGTACTTC.

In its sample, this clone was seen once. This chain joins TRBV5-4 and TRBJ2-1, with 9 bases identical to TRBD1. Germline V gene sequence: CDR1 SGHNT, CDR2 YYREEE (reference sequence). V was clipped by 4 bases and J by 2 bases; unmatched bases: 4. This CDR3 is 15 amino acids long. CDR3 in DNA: TGTGCCAGCAGCCACCGGACAGGGGCCTACAATGAGCAGTTCTTC. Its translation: CASSHRTGAYNEQFF. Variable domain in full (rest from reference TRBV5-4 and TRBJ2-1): ETGVTQSPTHLIKTRGQQVTLRCSSQSGHNTVSWYQQALGQGPQFIFQYYREEENGRGNFPPRFSGLQFPNYSSELNVNALELDDSALYLCASSHRTGAYNEQFFGPGTRLTVL.

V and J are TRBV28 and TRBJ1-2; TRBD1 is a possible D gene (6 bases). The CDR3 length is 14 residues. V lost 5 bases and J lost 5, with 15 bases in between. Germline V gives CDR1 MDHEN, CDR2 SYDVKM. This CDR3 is CASSDPGTRYGYTF. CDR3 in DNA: TGTGCCAGCAGTGACCCCGGGACACGGTATGGCTACACCTTC.

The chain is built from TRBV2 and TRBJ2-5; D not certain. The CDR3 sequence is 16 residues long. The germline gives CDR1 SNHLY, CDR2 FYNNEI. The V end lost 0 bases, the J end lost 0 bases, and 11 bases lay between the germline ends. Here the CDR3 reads CASSEAPAADQETQYF. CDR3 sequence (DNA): TGTGCCAGCAGTGAAGCGCCGGCCGCGGACCAAGAGACCCAGTACTTC.

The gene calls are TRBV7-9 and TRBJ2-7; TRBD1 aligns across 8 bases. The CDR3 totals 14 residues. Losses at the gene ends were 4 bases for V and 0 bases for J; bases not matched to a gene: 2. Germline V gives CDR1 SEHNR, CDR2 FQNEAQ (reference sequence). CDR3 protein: CASSWDRSSYEQYF. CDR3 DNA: TGTGCCAGCAGCTGGGACAGGAGCTCCTACGAGCAGTACTTC.

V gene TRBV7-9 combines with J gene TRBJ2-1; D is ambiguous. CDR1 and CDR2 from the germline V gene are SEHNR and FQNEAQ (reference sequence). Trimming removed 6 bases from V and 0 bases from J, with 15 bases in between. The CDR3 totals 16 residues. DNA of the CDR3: TGTGCCAGCAGAAAACCAGAGATTAGCTCCTACAATGAGCAGTTCTTC. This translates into CASRKPEISSYNEQFF. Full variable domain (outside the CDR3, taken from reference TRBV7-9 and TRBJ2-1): DTGVSQNPRHKITKRGQNVTFRCDPISEHNRLYWYRQTLGQGPEFLTYFQNEAQLEKSRLLSDRFSAERPKGSFSTLEIQRTEQGDSAMYLCASRKPEISSYNEQFFGPGTRLTVL.

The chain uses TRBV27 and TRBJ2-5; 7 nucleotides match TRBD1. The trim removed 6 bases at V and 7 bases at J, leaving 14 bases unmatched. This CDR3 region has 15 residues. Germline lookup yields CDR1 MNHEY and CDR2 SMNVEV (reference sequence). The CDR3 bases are TGTGCCAGCAGCCCGGACAGGTCCTCGGTAGGGACCCAGTACTTC. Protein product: CASSPDRSSVGTQYF.

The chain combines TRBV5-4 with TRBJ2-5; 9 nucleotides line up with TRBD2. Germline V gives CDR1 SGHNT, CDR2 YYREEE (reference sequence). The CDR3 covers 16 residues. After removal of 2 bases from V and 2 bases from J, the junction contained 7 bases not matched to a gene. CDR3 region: CASSLGGRAVQETQYF. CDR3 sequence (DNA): TGTGCCAGCAGCTTAGGCGGGAGGGCCGTGCAAGAGACCCAGTACTTC.

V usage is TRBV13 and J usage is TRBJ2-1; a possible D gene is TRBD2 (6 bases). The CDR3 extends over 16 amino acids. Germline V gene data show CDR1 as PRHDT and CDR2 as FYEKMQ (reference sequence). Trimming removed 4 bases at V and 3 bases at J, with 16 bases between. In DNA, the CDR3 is TGTGCCAGCAGCTGGAGCGGCGGGGCTTACTACAATGAGCAGTTCTTC. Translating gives CASSWSGGAYYNEQFF.

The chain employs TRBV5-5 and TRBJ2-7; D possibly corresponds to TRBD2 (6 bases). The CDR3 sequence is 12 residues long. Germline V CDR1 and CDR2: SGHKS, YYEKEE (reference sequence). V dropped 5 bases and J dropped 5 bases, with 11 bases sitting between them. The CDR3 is CASRWGENEQYF. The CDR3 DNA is TGTGCCAGCAGGTGGGGGGAAAACGAGCAGTACTTC.